These 8 T cell receptor beta chains originate from one sample sequenced in a study of cytomegalovirus exposure and HLA in healthy donors. The PCR used 60 Vbeta and 13 Jbeta primers. Data came from immunoSEQ multiplex PCR; TCRdb stores just in-frame clones and leaves some out. The data contain roughly 120,000 clones, around 80% of them singletons. The sequenced material came from PBMCs. These receptors all come from a man aged 50-60 years in good health and CMV-seronegative.

V is TRBV29-1 and J is TRBJ2-7; a weak D match, TRBD1 (5 bases). Germline-derived CDR1 and CDR2 are SQVTM and ANQGSEA. Trimming removed 0 bases from V and 2 bases from J, with 17 bases in between. The CDR3 runs to 16 residues. CDR3 DNA: TGCAGCGTTGAAGATTTAAACCGACTGGGGCCCTACGAGCAGTACTTC. This sequence encodes CSVEDLNRLGPYEQYF.

V gene TRBV6-1 combines with J gene TRBJ2-7; D call uncertain. Per the germline V gene, CDR1 is MNHNS and CDR2 is SASEGT. V was cut by 2 bases and J by 0 bases, with 14 bases left in between. There are 16 residues in the CDR3. The CDR3 reads CASSEYSLRFSYEQYF. The CDR3 nucleotides read TGTGCCAGCAGTGAATACAGCCTAAGGTTCTCCTACGAGCAGTACTTC.

This rearrangement joins TRBV13 to TRBJ1-1, with TRBD1 as a possible D gene (5 bases). CDR3 length: 13 residues. The germline V gene encodes CDR1 PRHDT and CDR2 FYEKMQ (reference sequence). Trimming cost V 5 bases and J 6 bases, with 13 bases left between them. CDR3 nucleotide sequence: TGTGCCAGCAGCCTCAGGGTGGTAGCTGAAGCTTTCTTT. It encodes CASSLRVVAEAFF.

Notes on this clone: One end of the junction does not line up with germline, which may come from a read error. CDR3 nucleotides: TGTGCCAGCAGTGAAGTTAGTTGGGTAACAGGGGTTTCTGGGACCAACGTCCTGACTTTC. It codes for CASSEVSWVTGVSGTNVLTF. The chain couples TRBV6-1 to TRBJ2-6, with 7 bases lining up with TRBD1. This CDR3 is 20 amino acids long. In germline, CDR1 is MNHNS, CDR2 SASEGT.

This chain links TRBV7-9 with TRBJ1-4; D not resolved. The CDR3 length is 16 residues. The V end lost 0 bases, the J end lost 8 bases, and 16 bases lay between the germline ends. Germline CDR1 and CDR2: SEHNR and FQNEAQ (reference sequence). The CDR3 nucleotides are TGTGCCAGCAGCTTAGCGGGGAGTAGAGAAAGCGAAAAACTGTTTTTT. Translation gives CASSLAGSRESEKLFF.

V usage is TRBV7-2 and J usage is TRBJ2-3; D may be TRBD2 (5 bases). In germline, CDR1 is SGHTA, CDR2 FQGNSA. Trimming shortened V by 1 base and J by 3 bases, and 8 bases separated the two germline ends. The length of the CDR3 is 14 residues. The CDR3 loop is CASSLVLATDTQYF. The DNA for the CDR3 is TGTGCCAGCAGCTTAGTCCTAGCTACAGATACGCAGTATTTT.

The chain links TRBV5-1 to TRBJ2-7, with 8 bases identical to TRBD2. V dropped 4 bases and J dropped 3; count of bases not matched to a gene: 9. The V gene's germline CDR1 is SGHRS and CDR2 YFSETQ. This CDR3 is 15 amino acids long. Written as DNA, the CDR3 is TGCGCCAGCAGCCCCTCCACTAGCGGCTTCTACGAGCAGTACTTC. Its translation: CASSPSTSGFYEQYF.

The chain joins TRBV19 to TRBJ1-2; possible D gene TRBD1, 5 bases. Germline V gene data show CDR1 as LNHDA and CDR2 as SQIVND (reference sequence). Trimming cost V 7 bases and J 0 bases, with 12 bases left between them. This CDR3 is 14 amino acids long. This CDR3 reads CASTRTPANYGYTF. CDR3 coding DNA: TGTGCCAGTACTCGGACACCGGCTAACTATGGCTACACCTTC.